The 6 T cell receptor beta chains given below trace back to one sample, sequenced in a study of PD-1 blockade in classical Hodgkin lymphoma. Relapses following autologous stem cell transplantation were seen in all patients, with brentuximab vedotin exposure varying. Magnetic negative selection of thawed PBMCs was the method by which CD4+ T cells were purified. Method: immunoSEQ multiplex PCR; TCRdb's copy keeps in-frame clones and lacks some. Among about 35,000 clones listed, around nine tenths were seen once. Source: CD4+ T cells from blood, taken at baseline. These receptors originate from a human donor with classical Hodgkin lymphoma.

The V call is TRBV28, the J call TRBJ2-3; 13 bases are a match to TRBD2. The CDR3 has 17 amino acids. Trimming took 2 bases from V and 3 from J; bases not matched to a gene: 5. CDR1 is MDHEN and CDR2 is SYDVKM in the germline V gene. This chain's CDR3 is CASSLGPGLAGTDTQYF. The DNA of the CDR3 is TGTGCCAGCAGTTTAGGCCCGGGACTAGCGGGAACAGATACGCAGTATTTT.

With regard to this clone: A junction end diverges from the germline sequence, so it may reflect a read error. The CDR3 DNA follows: TGTGCCAGCAGCCAAGAACGCCAGAAATTTCACTTC. It yields the protein CASSQERQKFHF. The chain links TRBV14 to TRBJ2-7; D gene unclear. CDR1 is SGHDN and CDR2 is FVKESK in the germline V gene. The CDR3 is 12 residues long.

Only one count was recorded for this clone. The rearrangement uses TRBV5-1 and TRBJ2-7; perhaps TRBD1 as D (5 bases). Germline V gives CDR1 SGHRS, CDR2 YFSETQ. V lost 0 bases to trimming and J lost 1 base, with 20 bases between them. The CDR3 totals 18 residues. The CDR3 loop reads CASSLVGPTGPVSYEQYF. CDR3 nucleotide sequence: TGCGCCAGCAGCTTGGTGGGCCCCACAGGACCGGTTTCCTACGAGCAGTACTTC.

This chain uses TRBV28 with TRBJ1-2; D is uncertain. Trimming pared 2 bases from V and 8 bases from J, leaving 15 bases between. Germline CDR1 and CDR2: MDHEN and SYDVKM. The CDR3 is 14 amino acids. This chain's CDR3 is CASSLTQAALGYTF. In DNA form, the CDR3 reads TGTGCCAGCAGTTTAACCCAGGCTGCTTTGGGCTACACCTTC.

The chain has TRBV6-6 and TRBJ2-1, with 10 bases that match TRBD2. The CDR3 contains 15 residues. The junction had 4 bases not matched to a gene; V was cut back by 5 bases and J by 3 bases. The germline V gene has CDR1 MNHNY and CDR2 SVGAGI (reference sequence). The CDR3: CASSGGLASYNEQFF. CDR3 sequence (DNA): TGTGCCAGCAGTGGGGGACTAGCGAGCTACAATGAGCAGTTCTTC.

The rearrangement links TRBV29-1 to TRBJ1-1, with TRBD1 matching 8 bases. V lost 7 bases, J lost 1 base, and 5 bases stayed unmatched. Germline V CDR1 and CDR2: SQVTM, ANQGSEA. This CDR3 region has 13 residues. CDR3 amino acids: CSANGQGNTEAFF. The CDR3 region has the DNA TGCAGCGCTAATGGACAGGGGAACACTGAAGCTTTCTTT. Complete variable domain (other parts from reference TRBV29-1 and TRBJ1-1): SAVISQKPSRDICQRGTSLTIQCQVDSQVTMMFWYRQQPGQSLTLIATANQGSEATYESGFVIDKFPISRPNLTFSTLTVSNMSPEDSSIYLCSANGQGNTEAFFGQGTRLTVV.